These 18 T cell receptor beta chains share one sample of origin, sequenced in a study of Ad26.COV2.S vaccination and SARS-CoV-2 variants. Repertoires were generated with immunoSEQ multiplex PCR, while TCRdb's copy carries only in-frame clones and drops some. The sample lists about 390,000 clones, roughly nine tenths occurring once. Described treatment: approximately 18 received Ad26.COV2.S at low or high dose, single or two shots; five or six received placebo; per-sample allocation not given. The samples date from day 63 after the first vaccine or placebo injection. Material: peripheral blood, obtained in a trial of Ad26.COV2.S vaccine versus placebo. Receptors originate from a person between 18 and 60 years old who received the Ad26.COV2.S COVID-19 vaccine or a placebo.

The rearrangement joins TRBV3-1 (or the pseudogene TRBV3-2) to TRBJ2-7, with TRBD2 identical over 11 bases. Germline V CDR1 and CDR2: LGHDT, YNNKEL (reference sequence). The CDR3 covers 18 residues. Trimming removed 1 base from V and 1 base from J; junction bases left unmatched: 9. The CDR3 region is CASSQGLTGLAESYEQYF. The CDR3, as DNA: TGTGCCAGCAGCCAAGGCTTGACGGGACTAGCGGAATCCTACGAGCAGTACTTC.

The CDR3 DNA follows: TGTGCCAGCAGCCAGGGGACCCGAGTGGGCACTGAAGCTTTCTTT. Translation: CASSQGTRVGTEAFF. The chain is built from TRBV3-1 (or the pseudogene TRBV3-2) and TRBJ1-1; tentatively, D is TRBD1 (5 bases). This CDR3 has 15 amino acids. V gave up 3 bases and J gave up 4 bases, with 15 bases separating them. The germline gives CDR1 LGHDT, CDR2 YNNKEL (reference sequence).

Details on this clone: In the same sample, other DNA sequences code for this CDR3. The gene calls are TRBV27 and TRBJ2-7; D is ambiguous. Germline lookup yields CDR1 MNHEY and CDR2 SMNVEV (reference sequence). The CDR3 runs to 13 residues. The V end lost 3 bases, the J end lost 1 base, and 7 bases lay between the germline ends. The CDR3 sequence: CASSFGRSYEQYF. The CDR3 nucleotides read TGTGCCAGCAGTTTCGGCAGGTCCTACGAGCAGTACTTC.

This CDR3 reads CASSSGGYEQYF. The CDR3 DNA sequence: TGTGCCAGCAGTTCCGGGGGGTACGAGCAGTACTTC. V is TRBV27 and J is TRBJ2-7; 7 nucleotides agree with TRBD2. CDR3 length equals 12 residues. The V gene's germline CDR1 is MNHEY and CDR2 SMNVEV (reference sequence). With V trimmed by 4 bases and J by 4 bases, 1 base remained unmatched.

This clone has more than one count but fewer than ten. The chain employs TRBV2 and TRBJ1-1; D possibly corresponds to TRBD1 (5 bases). Germline V gene data show CDR1 as SNHLY and CDR2 as FYNNEI. V was trimmed by 2 bases and J by 1 base, leaving 14 bases between them. The CDR3 is made up of 16 amino acids. The CDR3 reads CASSETARERNTEAFF. CDR3 sequence (DNA): TGTGCCAGCAGTGAAACAGCCAGGGAGCGGAACACTGAAGCTTTCTTT.

V usage is TRBV10-3 and J usage is TRBJ1-2; D remains unclear. The CDR3 is made up of 13 amino acids. Germline lookup yields CDR1 ENHRY and CDR2 SYGVKD. V was cut by 5 bases and J by 5 bases, with 12 bases left in between. CDR3 residues: CAISPRTDYGYTF. As DNA, the CDR3 is TGTGCCATCAGTCCTCGGACGGATTATGGCTACACCTTC.

The genes are TRBV19 and TRBJ1-1; D may be TRBD1 (5 bases). CDR1 is LNHDA, CDR2 SQIVND, per germline (reference sequence). Trimming removed 4 bases at V and 5 bases at J, with 11 bases between. The CDR3 consists of 13 residues. The CDR3 DNA is TGTGCCAGTAGTACCCAGGGTGAAACTGAAGCTTTCTTT. Translation: CASSTQGETEAFF.

The rearrangement joins TRBV5-4 to TRBJ2-5; D gene uncertain. This CDR3 is 15 amino acids long. The V end was cut by 0 bases, the J end by 0 bases, with 9 bases between. Germline loops: CDR1 SGHNT, CDR2 YYREEE (reference sequence). CDR3 sequence reads: CASSLGLEYQETQYF. For the CDR3, the DNA is TGTGCCAGCAGCTTGGGACTTGAGTACCAAGAGACCCAGTACTTC.

This clone occurred once. V is TRBV30 and J is TRBJ1-5; D is uncertain. Trimming removed 1 base from V and 4 bases from J, with 8 bases in between. This CDR3 has 13 residues. From germline, CDR1 is GTSNPN and CDR2 SVGIG (reference sequence). The CDR3 sequence: CAWSASLNQPQHF. In nucleotides, the CDR3 is TGTGCCTGGAGTGCCAGCCTAAATCAGCCCCAGCATTTT.

The chain couples TRBV12-3 or TRBV12-4 to TRBJ1-6; D gene ambiguous. V shed 2 bases and J shed 7 bases, with 6 bases lying between them. The CDR3 contains 13 residues. CDR3 bases: TGTGCCAGCAGTTTACGTAACAATTCACCCCTCCACTTT. It translates to CASSLRNNSPLHF.

The chain has TRBV5-4 and TRBJ2-7, with TRBD2 identical over 8 bases. Germline V lookup: CDR1 SGHNT, CDR2 YYREEE (reference sequence). The CDR3 loop spans 14 amino acids. Unmatched junction bases numbered 6, after V lost 4 bases and J lost 3 bases. CDR3 nucleotide sequence: TGTGCCAGCAGCCTTAGCGGGGTCGACTACGAGCAGTACTTC. Its translation: CASSLSGVDYEQYF. The complete variable domain, with remaining parts taken from reference TRBV5-4 and TRBJ2-7, reads ETGVTQSPTHLIKTRGQQVTLRCSSQSGHNTVSWYQQALGQGPQFIFQYYREEENGRGNFPPRFSGLQFPNYSSELNVNALELDDSALYLCASSLSGVDYEQYFGPGTRLTVT.

Regarding this clone: One end of the junction does not line up with germline, which may come from a read error. The chain has TRBV7-9 and TRBJ2-1; the D gene is possibly TRBD1 (7 bases). The CDR3 is 15 residues long. Germline V lookup: CDR1 SEHNR, CDR2 FQNEAQ (reference sequence). The CDR3 DNA sequence: TGTGCCAGCAGCAAACGCGGGACAGACTACGATGAGCAGTTCTTC. This gives the protein CASSKRGTDYDEQFF.

The rearrangement uses TRBV5-4 and TRBJ1-2, with TRBD1 as a possible D gene (6 bases). The V end lost 0 bases, the J end lost 7 bases, and 16 bases lay between the germline ends. CDR3 size: 15 residues. CDR1 is SGHNT and CDR2 is YYREEE in the germline V gene (reference sequence). CDR3 region: CASSLEVAGVLGYTF. The CDR3 region has the DNA TGTGCCAGCAGCTTGGAAGTTGCAGGGGTTCTTGGCTACACCTTC.

This chain links TRBV11-2 with TRBJ2-1, with D possibly TRBD2 on 6 matching bases. Trimming cost V 4 bases and J 4 bases, with 17 bases left between them. CDR3 length: 16 residues. Looked up from germline, CDR1 is SGHAT and CDR2 is FQNNGV. The CDR3 DNA follows: TGTGCCAGCAGCTCCCCCGGGACTGGGGAATACAATGAGCAGTTCTTC. Amino acid sequence: CASSSPGTGEYNEQFF.

The chain uses TRBV19 and TRBJ2-3, with 10 bases aligning to TRBD2. Trimming removed 7 bases from V and 0 bases from J; junction bases left unmatched: 10. Germline assignment: CDR1 LNHDA and CDR2 SQIVND (reference sequence). The CDR3 runs 17 residues. The CDR3 bases are TGTGCCAGTACCGATGGAGGAGCGGGGGGGAGCACAGATACGCAGTATTTT. Translation: CASTDGGAGGSTDTQYF.

The V and J genes are TRBV27 and TRBJ2-5; D remains ambiguous. In germline, CDR1 is MNHEY, CDR2 SMNVEV (reference sequence). V was shortened by 8 bases and J by 4 bases, with 8 bases between the two germline ends. This CDR3 is built from 11 residues. The CDR3 sequence is CASQSGETQYF. The CDR3 DNA sequence: TGTGCCAGCCAATCGGGAGAGACCCAGTACTTC.

The chain employs TRBV18 and TRBJ1-2; 8 bases fit TRBD1. The trim removed 0 bases at V and 4 bases at J, leaving 4 bases unmatched. CDR3 size: 15 residues. Germline-derived CDR1 and CDR2 are KGHSH and LQKENI. The CDR3 sequence: CASSPPRDRPYGYTF. The CDR3 region has the DNA TGTGCCAGCTCACCACCTCGGGACAGGCCCTATGGCTACACCTTC. The variable domain in full, with the rest retrieved from reference TRBV18 and TRBJ1-2, is NAGVMQNPRHLVRRRGQEARLRCSPMKGHSHVYWYRQLPEEGLKFMVYLQKENIIDESGMPKERFSAEFPKEGPSILRIQQVVRGDSAAYFCASSPPRDRPYGYTFGSGTRLTVV.

A word on this clone: This same CDR3 is encoded by further DNA sequences in the sample. This rearrangement joins TRBV10-3 to TRBJ1-2; possibly TRBD1 for D (5 bases). In germline, CDR1 is ENHRY, CDR2 SYGVKD. Trimming left V 6 bases short and J 3 bases short, with 14 bases between. The CDR3 contains 14 residues. For the CDR3, the DNA is TGTGCCATCAGCGTCTCCGGAGGGGACTATGGCTACACCTTC. Its protein is CAISVSGGDYGYTF.